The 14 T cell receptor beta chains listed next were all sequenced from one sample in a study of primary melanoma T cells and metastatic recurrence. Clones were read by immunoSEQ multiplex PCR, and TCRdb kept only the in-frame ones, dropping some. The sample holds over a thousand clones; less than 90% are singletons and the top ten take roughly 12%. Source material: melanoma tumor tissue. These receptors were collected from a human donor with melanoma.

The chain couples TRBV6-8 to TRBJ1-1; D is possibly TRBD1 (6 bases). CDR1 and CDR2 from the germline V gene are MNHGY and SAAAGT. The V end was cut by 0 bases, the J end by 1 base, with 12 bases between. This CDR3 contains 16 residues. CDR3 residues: CASSYSLAQGNTEAFF. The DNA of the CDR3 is TGTGCCAGCAGTTACTCTTTGGCACAGGGGAACACTGAAGCTTTCTTT.

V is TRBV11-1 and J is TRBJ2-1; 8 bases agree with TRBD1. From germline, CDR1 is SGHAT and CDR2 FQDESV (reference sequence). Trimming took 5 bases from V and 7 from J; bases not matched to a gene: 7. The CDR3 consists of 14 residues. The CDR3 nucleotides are TGTGCCAGCAGCGACAGGGGTAGGCTGAATGAGCAGTTCTTC. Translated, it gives CASSDRGRLNEQFF.

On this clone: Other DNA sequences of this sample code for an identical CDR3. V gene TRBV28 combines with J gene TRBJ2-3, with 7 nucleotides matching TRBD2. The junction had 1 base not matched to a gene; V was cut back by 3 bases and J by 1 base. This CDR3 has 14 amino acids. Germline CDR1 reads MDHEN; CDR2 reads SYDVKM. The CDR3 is CASSFLAGTDTQYF. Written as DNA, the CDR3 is TGTGCCAGCAGTTTCCTAGCGGGCACAGATACGCAGTATTTT.

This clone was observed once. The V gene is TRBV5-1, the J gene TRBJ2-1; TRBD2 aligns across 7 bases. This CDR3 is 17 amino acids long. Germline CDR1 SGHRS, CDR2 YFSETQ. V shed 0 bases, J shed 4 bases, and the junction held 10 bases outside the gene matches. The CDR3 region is CASSLAGLAVTYNEQFF. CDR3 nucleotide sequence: TGCGCCAGCAGCTTGGCCGGGCTAGCGGTTACATACAATGAGCAGTTCTTC.

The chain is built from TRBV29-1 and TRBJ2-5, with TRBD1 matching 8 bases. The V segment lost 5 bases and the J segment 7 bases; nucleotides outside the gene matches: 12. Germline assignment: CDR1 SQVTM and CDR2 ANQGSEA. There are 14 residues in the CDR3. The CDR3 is CSVSPSDRGVTQYF. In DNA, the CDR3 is TGCAGCGTTAGTCCCAGTGACAGGGGCGTGACCCAGTACTTC.

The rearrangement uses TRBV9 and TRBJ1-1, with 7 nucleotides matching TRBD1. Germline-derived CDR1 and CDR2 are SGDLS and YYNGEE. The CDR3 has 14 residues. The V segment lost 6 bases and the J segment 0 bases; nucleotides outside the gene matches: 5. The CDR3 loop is CASILGQLNTEAFF. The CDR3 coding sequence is TGTGCCAGCATCTTGGGACAGCTGAACACTGAAGCTTTCTTT.

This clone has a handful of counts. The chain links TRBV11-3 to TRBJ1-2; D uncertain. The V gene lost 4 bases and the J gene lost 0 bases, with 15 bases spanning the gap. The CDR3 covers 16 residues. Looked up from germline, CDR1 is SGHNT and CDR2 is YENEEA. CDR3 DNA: TGTGCCAGCAGCTCTAGGGTCGGGTTAGCTAACTATGGCTACACCTTC. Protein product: CASSSRVGLANYGYTF.

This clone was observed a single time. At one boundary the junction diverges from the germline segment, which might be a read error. CDR3 amino acids: CASSLEDGYEQYF. The CDR3, as DNA: TGTGCCAGTAGTCTAGAGGACGGTTACGAGCAGTACTTC. The V call is TRBV19, the J call TRBJ2-7, with D hard to call. This CDR3 region has 13 residues. Germline loops: CDR1 LNHDA, CDR2 SQIVND (reference sequence). Variable domain in full (rest from reference TRBV19 and TRBJ2-7): DGGITQSPKYLFRKEGQNVTLSCEQNLNHDAMYWYRQDPGQGLRLIYYSQIVNDFQKGDIAEGYSVSREKKESFPLTVTSAQKNPTAFYLCASSLEDGYEQYFGPGTRLTVT.

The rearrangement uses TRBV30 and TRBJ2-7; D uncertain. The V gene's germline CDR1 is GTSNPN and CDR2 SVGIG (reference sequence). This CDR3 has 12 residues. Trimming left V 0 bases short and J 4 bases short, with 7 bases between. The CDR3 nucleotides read TGTGCCTGGAGTGTAGTGTCGTACGAGCAGTACTTC. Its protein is CAWSVVSYEQYF.

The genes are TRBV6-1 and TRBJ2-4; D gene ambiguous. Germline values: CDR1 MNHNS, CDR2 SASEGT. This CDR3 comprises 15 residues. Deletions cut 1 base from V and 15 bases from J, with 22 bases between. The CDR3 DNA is TGTGCCAGCAGTGAAGGCATACCGGGCCAGACGATTTCGTACTTC. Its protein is CASSEGIPGQTISYF.

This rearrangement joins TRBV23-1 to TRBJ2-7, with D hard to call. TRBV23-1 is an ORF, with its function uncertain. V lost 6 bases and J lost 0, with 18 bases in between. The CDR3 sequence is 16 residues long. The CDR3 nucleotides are TGCGCCAGCAGCAAGACTTTTGAGCTGAGCTCCTACGAGCAGTACTTC. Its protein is CASSKTFELSSYEQYF.

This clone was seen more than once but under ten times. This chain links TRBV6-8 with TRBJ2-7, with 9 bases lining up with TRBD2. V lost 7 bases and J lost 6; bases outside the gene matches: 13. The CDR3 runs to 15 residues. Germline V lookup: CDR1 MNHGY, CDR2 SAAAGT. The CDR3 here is CASTPLQREVGEQYF. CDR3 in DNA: TGTGCCAGCACCCCCCTCCAGCGGGAGGTCGGCGAGCAGTACTTC.

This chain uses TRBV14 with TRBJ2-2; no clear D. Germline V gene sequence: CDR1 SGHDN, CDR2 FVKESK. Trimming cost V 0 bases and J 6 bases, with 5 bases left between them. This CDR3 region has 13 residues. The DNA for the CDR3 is TGTGCCAGCAGCCAAGATATTGCCGGGGAGCTGTTTTTT. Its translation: CASSQDIAGELFF.

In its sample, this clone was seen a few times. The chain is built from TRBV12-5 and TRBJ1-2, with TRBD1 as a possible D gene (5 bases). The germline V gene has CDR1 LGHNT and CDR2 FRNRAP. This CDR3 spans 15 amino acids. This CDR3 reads CASTADTDRRGGYTF. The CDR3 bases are TGTGCCAGCACCGCGGATACAGACAGAAGGGGTGGCTACACCTTC.